This passage covers 5 T cell receptor beta chains from one sample sequenced in a study of breast tumors, draining lymph nodes, adjacent tissues. TCRdb reprocessed the multiplex PCR reads with MiXCR, giving one entry per CDR3 protein. The repertoire consists of 20,000 to 30,000 distinct CDR3 sequences, with about 24% occurring once and the leading ten covering about 14%. Sequencing used breast tumor tissue. Receptor source: a female donor with breast cancer. Some clones in this sample may be carry-over from other donors' samples.

This clonotype was counted many times. The chain joins TRBV28 to TRBJ2-7, with a possible D match to TRBD2 (5 bases). CDR1 MDHEN and CDR2 SYDVKM come from the germline V gene. The CDR3 extends over 14 amino acids. Trimming removed 0 bases from V and 7 bases from J, with 13 bases in between. The CDR3 DNA sequence: TGTGCCAGCAGTTTATGGTCGGAGGAACGGGAGCAGTACTTC. It is translated as CASSLWSEEREQYF.

Notes on this clonotype: The CDR3 does not close with the conserved phenylalanine or tryptophan, likely indicating a read error. The limits of the CDR3 on the DNA are not certain, so only TCRdb's listed CDR3 is given. The J gene is TRBJ2-7, the V gene TRBV6-1; no check of the table's D call, TRBD2, against the DNA was made. The CDR3 is made up of 9 amino acids, end residues included. Germline V gene data show CDR1 as MNHNS and CDR2 as SASEGT. CDR3 sequence: CASSSPLAG.

With regard to this clonotype: A read error may be the cause here, since a much bigger clone is one base away. V usage is TRBV2 and J usage is TRBJ2-6; no definite D call. V was trimmed by 8 bases and J by 2 bases, leaving 13 bases between them. Looked up from germline, CDR1 is SNHLY and CDR2 is FYNNEI. This CDR3 spans 15 amino acids. CDR3 loop: CASLLTYPGANVLTF. The CDR3 nucleotides read TGTGCCAGCCTTCTCACATACCCTGGGGCCAACGTCCTGACTTTC.

For this clonotype: Possible read error: a much larger clone is one base away. As the CDR3 is not closed by the conserved phenylalanine or tryptophan, this likely results from a read error. This chain connects TRBV13 to TRBJ2-2; TRBD2 aligns across 16 bases. Germline loops: CDR1 PRHDT, CDR2 FYEKMQ (reference sequence). V was pared by 3 bases and J by 5 bases, with 0 bases of the junction left unmatched. CDR3 length: 16 residues. In nucleotides, the CDR3 is TGTGCCAGCAGCTTGGGACTAGCGGGAGGGACCGGGGAGCTGTTTCTT. As protein: CASSLGLAGGTGELFL.

V is TRBV12-3 or TRBV12-4 and J is TRBJ1-1, with D perhaps matching TRBD1 (5 bases). Deletions cut 6 bases from V and 6 bases from J, with 14 bases between. The CDR3 runs to 13 residues. CDR3 protein: CASSQRQRAEAFF. The DNA for the CDR3 is TGTGCCAGCAGCCAACGACAGAGGGCTGAAGCTTTCTTT.